A selection of T cell receptor beta chains follows, all from one sample in a study of metastatic and nonmetastatic thyroid tumors. Using MiXCR, TCRdb re-called clones from the PCR reads. The sample has about 24,000 clones, 20% to 30% seen once. The sequenced sample was blood. These receptors were obtained from a male donor with papillary thyroid cancer or a benign thyroid nodule (not recorded which). Some clones in this sample may be carry-over from other donors' samples. CDR3s include the opening cysteine and the closing phenylalanine or tryptophan.

>TRBJ2-7|TRBV6-1
CASSDGAEQYF
>TRBJ2-3|TRBV3-1
CASSHFSDPLEDTQYF
>TRBJ2-2|TRBV5-1
CASSLEGQGLHGELFF
>TRBJ1-6|TRBV19
CASSGTVRSPLHF
>TRBJ2-1|TRBV7-9
CASSLRHGVIEQFF
>TRBJ2-1|TRBV20-1
CSARRLAGGREQFF
>TRBJ2-5|TRBV6-2/TRBV6-3
CASETQYF
>TRBJ1-2|TRBV12-3/TRBV12-4
CASSRGPGAGYTF
>TRBJ2-7|TRBV6-2/TRBV6-3
CASSLPGDSLEQYF
>TRBJ2-7|TRBV28
CASSSGQGAFYEQYF
>TRBJ2-7|TRBV29-1
CSVEGYQGKSYEQYF
>TRBJ2-7|TRBV11-3
CASSLGQGAYEQYF
>TRBJ2-7|TRBV27
CASSLRYSGTYEQYF